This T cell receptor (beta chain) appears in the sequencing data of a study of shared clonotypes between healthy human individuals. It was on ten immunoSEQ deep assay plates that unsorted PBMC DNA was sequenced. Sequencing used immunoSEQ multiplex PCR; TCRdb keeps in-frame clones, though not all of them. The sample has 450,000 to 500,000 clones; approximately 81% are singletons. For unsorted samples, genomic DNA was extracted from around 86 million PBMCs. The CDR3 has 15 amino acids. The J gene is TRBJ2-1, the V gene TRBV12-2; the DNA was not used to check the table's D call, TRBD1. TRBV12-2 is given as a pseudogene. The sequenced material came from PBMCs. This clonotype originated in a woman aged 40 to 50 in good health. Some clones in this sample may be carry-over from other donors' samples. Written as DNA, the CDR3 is TGTGCAAGTCGCTTATGTCTTGGCAGGTGGAATGAGCAGTTCTTC. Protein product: CASRLCLGRWNEQFF.